The present entry profiles one T cell receptor beta chain with its context. What it binds is not known. This specimen comes from a study of Ad26.COV2.S vaccination and SARS-CoV-2 variants. Measured with immunoSEQ multiplex PCR; TCRdb has only the in-frame clones, and not every one. The sample consists of around 140,000 clones, 75% to 90% of them appearing once. Broader study findings: Quantification of TCR breadth and depth may have yielded underestimates of total T cell responses. Non-spike TCR breadth showed similarity between vaccine and placebo recipients. Ad26.COV2.S recipients had broader spike-specific TCRs (P = 0.0014).

V was clipped by 3 bases and J by 0 bases, with 17 bases between them. The CDR3 contains 17 residues. Germline CDR1 reads LGHDT; CDR2 reads YNNKEL (reference sequence). The input for sequencing was peripheral blood, taken after recovery from COVID-19. The chain employs TRBV3-1 (or the pseudogene TRBV3-2) and TRBJ2-5, with TRBD2 as a possible D gene (5 bases). This receptor was obtained from a human donor who had recovered from COVID-19. Here the CDR3 reads CASSQPLGDYDQETQYF. The CDR3 region has the DNA TGTGCCAGCAGCCAGCCCTTGGGAGACTACGACCAAGAGACCCAGTACTTC.